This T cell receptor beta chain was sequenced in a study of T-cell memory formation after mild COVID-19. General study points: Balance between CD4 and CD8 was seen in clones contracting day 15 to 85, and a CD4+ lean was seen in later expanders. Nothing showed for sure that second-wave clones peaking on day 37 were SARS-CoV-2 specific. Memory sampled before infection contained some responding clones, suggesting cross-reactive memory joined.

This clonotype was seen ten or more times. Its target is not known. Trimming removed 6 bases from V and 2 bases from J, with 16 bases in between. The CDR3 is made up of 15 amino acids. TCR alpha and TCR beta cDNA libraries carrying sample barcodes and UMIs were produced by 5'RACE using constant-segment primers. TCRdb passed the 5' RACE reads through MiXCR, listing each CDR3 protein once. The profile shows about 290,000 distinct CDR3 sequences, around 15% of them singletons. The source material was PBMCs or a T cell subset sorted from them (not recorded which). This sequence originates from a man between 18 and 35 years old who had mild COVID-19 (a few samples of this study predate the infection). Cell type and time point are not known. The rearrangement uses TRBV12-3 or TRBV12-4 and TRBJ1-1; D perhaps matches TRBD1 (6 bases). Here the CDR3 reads CASSHMGGANTEAFF. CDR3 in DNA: TGTGCCAGCAGCCACATGGGGGGGGCCAACACTGAAGCTTTCTTT.